The T cell receptor (beta chain) under discussion was sequenced for a study of T cell responses to AZD1222 COVID-19 vaccine. Study-level points and caveats: The peak T cell response came first, and repertoires were sampled only after it. The reported proportion of spike-specific TCRs targeting unmutated variant regions was nearly half. Donors skewed white British and female; clonal diversity was possibly underestimated.

Comments on this clone: Its antigen is currently unknown.

Trimming took 0 bases from V and 1 from J, leaving 10 bases between them. CDR1 and CDR2 from the germline V gene are LNHNV and YYDKDF (reference sequence). The CDR3 sequence is 16 residues long. Libraries were prepared by immunoSEQ multiplex PCR; TCRdb keeps only in-frame clonotypes and omits some of them. Here the sample spans 95,000 to 110,000 clones, over 90% being singletons. This chain links TRBV15 with TRBJ2-4; D possibly matches TRBD1 or TRBD2 (5 bases each). This TCR was sampled from an adult in good health. The sample was peripheral blood, taken on day 0 of AZD1222 vaccination. CDR3 DNA: TGTGCCACCAGCAGAGACCCCTGGGACGCCAAAAACATTCAGTACTTC. Protein sequence: CATSRDPWDAKNIQYF.